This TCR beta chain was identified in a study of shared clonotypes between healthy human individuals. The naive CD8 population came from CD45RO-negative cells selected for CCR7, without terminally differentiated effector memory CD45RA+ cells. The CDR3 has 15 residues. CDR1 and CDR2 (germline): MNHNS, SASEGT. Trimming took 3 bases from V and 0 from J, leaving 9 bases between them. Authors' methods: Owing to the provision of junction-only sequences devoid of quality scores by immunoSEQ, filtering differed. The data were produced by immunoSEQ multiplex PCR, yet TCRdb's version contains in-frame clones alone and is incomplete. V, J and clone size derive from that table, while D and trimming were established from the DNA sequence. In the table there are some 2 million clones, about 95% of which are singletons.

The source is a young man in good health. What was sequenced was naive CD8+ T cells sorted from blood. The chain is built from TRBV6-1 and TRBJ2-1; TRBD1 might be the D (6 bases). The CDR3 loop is CASSEEDSSYNEQFF. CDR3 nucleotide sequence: TGTGCCAGCAGTGAGGAGGACAGCTCCTACAATGAGCAGTTCTTC.